The entry that follows covers one T cell receptor beta chain sequence. Its target is not known. The investigators sampled blood at baseline, at cycle 4 day 1, and at cycle 7 day 1. The data were obtained in a study of OX40 agonist ivuxolimab in advanced cancers. Study-wide context: Cohort: 80% to 85% men, mean age approximately 60, aged roughly 23 to 90. A partial response was reached by three patients: one with hepatocellular carcinoma and two with cutaneous melanoma.

This CDR3 has 15 amino acids. V shed 4 bases and J shed 0 bases, with 13 bases lying between them. Germline CDR1 MNHEY, CDR2 SVGAGI. Clones were read by immunoSEQ multiplex PCR, and TCRdb kept only the in-frame ones, dropping some. This sample has 100,000 to 130,000 clones, with about 91% found just once. General observations from the study: At 0.1 to 3.0 mg/kg and by week 6, CD4+ and CD8+ T cells in the blood had expanded clonally.

The input for sequencing was CD4+ or CD8+ T cells sorted from blood, taken in a trial of the OX40 agonist ivuxolimab. This rearrangement joins TRBV6-5 to TRBJ2-7, with TRBD1 as a possible D gene (5 bases). The TCR was taken from an adult with an advanced solid tumor such as melanoma, head and neck, liver or kidney cancer. CDR3 sequence: CASSSRRTNSYEQYF. CDR3 sequence (DNA): TGTGCCAGCAGTTCCCGTAGGACAAACTCCTACGAGCAGTACTTC.